This TCR beta chain was recovered during a study of T cell repertoires in cytomegalovirus infection. Study overall: The public TCR beta signatures pointed to both CMV infection and matching HLA type.

A single record per CDR3 protein comes from TCRdb applying MiXCR to the reads. This sample yields almost 550,000 distinct CDR3 sequences, of which about 17% are seen a single time; under 30% belongs to the top ten. There are many counts of this clonotype. Its antigen is unknown. The study, taken as a whole, reports: The ex vivo response was dominated by HLA-C-restricted CMV-specific TCR beta clonotypes.

The clonotype originates from a human donor in good health (CMV status not recorded). Some clones in this sample may be carry-over from other donors' samples. Sequencing was performed on CD8+ T cells from PBMCs.

CDR3 coding DNA: TGTGCCAGCAGCTGGTCGTTACTCCGGGTAACAGATACGCAGTATTTT. It is translated as CASSWSLLRVTDTQYF. J is TRBJ2-3 and V is TRBV11-2; unclear D gene. CDR3 length: 16 amino acids. Trimming removed 4 bases at V and 3 bases at J, with 17 bases between. CDR1 is SGHAT, CDR2 FQNNGV, per germline.